This T cell receptor (beta chain) was captured by sequencing in a study of breast tumors, draining lymph nodes, adjacent tissues. This clonotype was counted ten times or more. As yet, its antigen is unknown. Samples came from axillary lymph nodes draining the breast cancer. TCRdb reanalysed the multiplex PCR reads using MiXCR and keeps one entry per CDR3 protein. The data hold roughly 110,000 distinct CDR3 sequences, with about 29% observed a single time. The CDR3 runs 17 residues. After removal of 3 bases from V and 7 bases from J, the junction contained 13 bases not matched to a gene. Germline V CDR1 and CDR2: SGHRS, YFSETQ. Study results and caveats: Tumor repertoires ranked between lymph nodes and nontumor tissue in diversity, with V and J gene preferences. That most tumor T cells come from lymph nodes remained unproven. Most tumor T cells seemingly derive from lymph node, then expand in tumor. Compared with basal-like, luminal-like tumors shared significantly more repertoire with nontumor tissue.

The chain has TRBV5-1 and TRBJ2-1; 10 positions match TRBD2. Sequences were obtained from axillary lymph node tissue. The sequence was collected from a female donor with breast cancer. Some clones in this sample may be carry-over from other donors' samples. CDR3 in amino acids: CASSSRGRAGGQNEQFF. The CDR3 bases are TGCGCCAGCAGCTCCCGAGGGAGAGCGGGAGGGCAGAATGAGCAGTTCTTC. Looking up the rest from reference TRBV5-1 and TRBJ2-1 gives the full variable domain: KAGVTQTPRYLIKTRGQQVTLSCSPISGHRSVSWYQQTPGQGLQFLFEYFSETQRNKGNFPGRFSGRQFSNSRSEMNVSTLELGDSALYLCASSSRGRAGGQNEQFFGPGTRLTVL.